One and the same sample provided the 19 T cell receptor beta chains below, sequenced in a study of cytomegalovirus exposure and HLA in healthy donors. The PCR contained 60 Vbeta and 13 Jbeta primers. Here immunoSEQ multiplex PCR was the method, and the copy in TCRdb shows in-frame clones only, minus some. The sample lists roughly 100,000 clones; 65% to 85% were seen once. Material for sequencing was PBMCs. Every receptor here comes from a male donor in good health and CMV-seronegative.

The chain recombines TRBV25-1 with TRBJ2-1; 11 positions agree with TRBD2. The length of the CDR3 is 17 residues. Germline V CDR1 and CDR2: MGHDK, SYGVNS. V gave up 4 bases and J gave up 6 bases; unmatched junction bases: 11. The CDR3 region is CASSATKTSGTLNEQFF. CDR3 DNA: TGTGCCAGCAGTGCCACAAAGACTAGCGGGACACTCAATGAGCAGTTCTTC.

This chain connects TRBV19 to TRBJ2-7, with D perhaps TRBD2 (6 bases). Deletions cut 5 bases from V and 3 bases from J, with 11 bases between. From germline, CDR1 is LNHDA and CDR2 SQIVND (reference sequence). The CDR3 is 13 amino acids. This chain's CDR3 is CASSAGYGYEQYF. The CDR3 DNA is TGTGCCAGTAGTGCGGGGTACGGCTACGAGCAGTACTTC.

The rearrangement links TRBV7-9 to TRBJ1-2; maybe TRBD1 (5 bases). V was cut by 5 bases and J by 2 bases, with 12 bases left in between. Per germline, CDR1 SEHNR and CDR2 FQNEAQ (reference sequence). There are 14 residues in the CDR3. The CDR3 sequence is CASSGRDRNYGYTF. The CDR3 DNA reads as TGTGCCAGCAGCGGGCGGGACCGCAACTATGGCTACACCTTC. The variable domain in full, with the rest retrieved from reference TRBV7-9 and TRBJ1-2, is DTGVSQNPRHKITKRGQNVTFRCDPISEHNRLYWYRQTLGQGPEFLTYFQNEAQLEKSRLLSDRFSAERPKGSFSTLEIQRTEQGDSAMYLCASSGRDRNYGYTFGSGTRLTVV.

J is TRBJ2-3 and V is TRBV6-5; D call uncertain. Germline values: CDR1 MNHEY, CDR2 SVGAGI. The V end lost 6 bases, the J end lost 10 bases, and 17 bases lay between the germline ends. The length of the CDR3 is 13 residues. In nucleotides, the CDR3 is TGTGCCAGCAGGCCTTTTCTAGAGTTTTCGCAGTATTTT. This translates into CASRPFLEFSQYF.

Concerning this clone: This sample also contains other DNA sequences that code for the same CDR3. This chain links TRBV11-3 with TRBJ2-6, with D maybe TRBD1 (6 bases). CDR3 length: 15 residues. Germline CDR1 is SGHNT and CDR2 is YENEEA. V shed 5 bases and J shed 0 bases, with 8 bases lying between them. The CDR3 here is CASSLRGSGANVLTF. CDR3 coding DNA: TGTGCCAGCAGCCTCAGGGGCTCTGGGGCCAACGTCCTGACTTTC.

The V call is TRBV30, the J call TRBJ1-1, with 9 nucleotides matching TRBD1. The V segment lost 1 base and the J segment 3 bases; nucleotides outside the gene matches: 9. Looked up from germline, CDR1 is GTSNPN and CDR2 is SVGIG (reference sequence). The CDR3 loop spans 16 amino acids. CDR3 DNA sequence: TGTGCCTGGAGTGCGGGACAGGGTGCCGAGGACACTGAAGCTTTCTTT. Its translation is CAWSAGQGAEDTEAFF.

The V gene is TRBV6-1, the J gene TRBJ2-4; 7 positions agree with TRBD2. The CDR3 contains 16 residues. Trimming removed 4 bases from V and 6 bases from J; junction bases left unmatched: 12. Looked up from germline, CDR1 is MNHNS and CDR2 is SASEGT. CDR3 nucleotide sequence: TGTGCCAGCAGTGGGTGGGGAGGGTTTGAGGGAAACATTCAGTACTTC. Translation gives CASSGWGGFEGNIQYF.

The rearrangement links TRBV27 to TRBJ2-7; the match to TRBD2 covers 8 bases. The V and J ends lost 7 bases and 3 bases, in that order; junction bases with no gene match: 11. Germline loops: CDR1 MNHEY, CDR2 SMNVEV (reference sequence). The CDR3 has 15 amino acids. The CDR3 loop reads CASTSLAGPDYEQYF. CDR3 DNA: TGTGCCAGCACCTCCTTAGCGGGACCCGACTACGAGCAGTACTTC.

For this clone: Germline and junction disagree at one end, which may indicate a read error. The DNA of the CDR3 is TGTTCCAGCAGTGGGACTAGCGGCTCCTACGAGCAGTACTTC. The encoded protein is CSSSGTSGSYEQYF. The chain employs TRBV7-9 and TRBJ2-7, with 11 nucleotides matching TRBD2. This CDR3 has 14 residues. From germline, CDR1 is SEHNR and CDR2 FQNEAQ (reference sequence). The full variable domain, its missing parts supplied by reference TRBV7-9 and TRBJ2-7, is DTGVSQNPRHKITKRGQNVTFRCDPISEHNRLYWYRQTLGQGPEFLTYFQNEAQLEKSRLLSDRFSAERPKGSFSTLEIQRTEQGDSAMYLCSSSGTSGSYEQYFGPGTRLTVT.

The CDR3 here is CAISDRGRGANVLTF. DNA for the CDR3: TGTGCCATCTCGGACAGGGGGCGAGGGGCCAACGTCCTGACTTTC. The chain joins TRBV15 to TRBJ2-6; 11 bases match TRBD1. V gave up 10 bases and J gave up 4 bases; unmatched junction bases: 6. Germline V gene lookup returns CDR1 LNHNV and CDR2 YYDKDF (reference sequence). This CDR3 is 15 amino acids long.

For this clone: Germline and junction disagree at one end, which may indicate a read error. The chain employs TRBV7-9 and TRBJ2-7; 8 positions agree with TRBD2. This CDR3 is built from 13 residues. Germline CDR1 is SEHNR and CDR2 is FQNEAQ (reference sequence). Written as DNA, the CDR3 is TGTTCCAGCAGCCCCGGGGGGGTTTACGAGCAGTACTTC. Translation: CSSSPGGVYEQYF.

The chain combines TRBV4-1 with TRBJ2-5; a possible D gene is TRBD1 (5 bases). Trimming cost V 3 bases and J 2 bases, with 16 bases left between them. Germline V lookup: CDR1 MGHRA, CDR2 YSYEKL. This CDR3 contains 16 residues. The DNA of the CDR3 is TGCGCCAGCAGCCAGACAGTGCTAGGGAAACAAGAGACCCAGTACTTC. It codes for CASSQTVLGKQETQYF.

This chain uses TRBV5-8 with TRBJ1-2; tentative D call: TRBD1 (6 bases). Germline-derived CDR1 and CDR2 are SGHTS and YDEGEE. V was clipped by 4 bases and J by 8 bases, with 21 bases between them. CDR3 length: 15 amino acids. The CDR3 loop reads CASSLYRVQLGGYTF. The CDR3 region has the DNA TGTGCCAGCAGCCTCTACAGGGTTCAGCTAGGGGGCTACACCTTC. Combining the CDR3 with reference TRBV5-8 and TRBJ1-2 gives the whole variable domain EAGVTQSPTHLIKTRGQQATLRCSPISGHTSVYWYQQALGLGLQFLLWYDEGEERNRGNFPPRFSGRQFPNYSSELNVNALELEDSALYLCASSLYRVQLGGYTFGSGTRLTVV.

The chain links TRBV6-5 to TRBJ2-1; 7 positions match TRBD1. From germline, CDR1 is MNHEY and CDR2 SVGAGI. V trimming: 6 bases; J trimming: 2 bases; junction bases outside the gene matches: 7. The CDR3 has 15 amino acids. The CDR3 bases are TGTGCCAGCAGGGGCGAGGGGGCGGCCTACAATGAGCAGTTCTTC. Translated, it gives CASRGEGAAYNEQFF.

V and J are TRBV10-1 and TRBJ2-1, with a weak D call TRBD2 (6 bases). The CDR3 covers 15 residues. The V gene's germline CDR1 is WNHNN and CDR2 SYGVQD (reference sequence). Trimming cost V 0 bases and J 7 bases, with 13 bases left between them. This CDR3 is CASSESRVGLNEQFF. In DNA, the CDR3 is TGCGCCAGCAGTGAGTCCAGGGTAGGACTAAATGAGCAGTTCTTC.

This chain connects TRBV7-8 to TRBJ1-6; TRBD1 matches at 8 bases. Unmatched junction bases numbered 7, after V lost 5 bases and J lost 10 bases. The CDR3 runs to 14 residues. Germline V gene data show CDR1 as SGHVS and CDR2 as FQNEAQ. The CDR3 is CASSQGQGLSPLHF. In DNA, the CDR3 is TGTGCCAGCAGCCAAGGACAGGGTTTATCACCCCTCCACTTT.

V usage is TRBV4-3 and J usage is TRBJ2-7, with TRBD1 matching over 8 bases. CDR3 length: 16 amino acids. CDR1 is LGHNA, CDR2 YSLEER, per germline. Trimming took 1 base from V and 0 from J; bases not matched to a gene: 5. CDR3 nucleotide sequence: TGCGCCAGCAGCCAAGGCCGGGACAGGCCCTCCTACGAGCAGTACTTC. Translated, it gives CASSQGRDRPSYEQYF.

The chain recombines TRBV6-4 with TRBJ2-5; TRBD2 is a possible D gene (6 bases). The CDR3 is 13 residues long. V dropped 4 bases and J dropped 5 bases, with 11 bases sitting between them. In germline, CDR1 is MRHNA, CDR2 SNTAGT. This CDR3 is CASSAGARETQYF. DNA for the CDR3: TGTGCCAGCAGTGCGGGAGCGCGGGAGACCCAGTACTTC.

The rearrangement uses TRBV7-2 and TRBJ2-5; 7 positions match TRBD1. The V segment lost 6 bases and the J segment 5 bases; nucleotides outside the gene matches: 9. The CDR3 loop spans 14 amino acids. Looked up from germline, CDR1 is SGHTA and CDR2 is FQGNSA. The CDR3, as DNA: TGTGCCAGCAGGCTCGACAGGGTACGGGAGACCCAGTACTTC. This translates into CASRLDRVRETQYF.